This is a list of T cell receptor beta chains from one sample in a study of radiotherapy plus CTLA-4 blockade in lung cancer. Using immunoSEQ multiplex PCR, the repertoire was profiled, and TCRdb retains in-frame clones only, with some absent. The top ten clones hold under 8% of a sample with roughly 130,000 clones, 90% of them seen once. The starting material was peripheral blood, obtained from a patient treated with radiotherapy plus ipilimumab. These receptors originate from a human donor with non-small cell lung cancer that progressed on radiotherapy plus ipilimumab. Both conserved end residues are part of each CDR3. D genes are given only for firm matches. The size of a clone is reported for some rows only, either as once, few or many, or as a class for expanded clones.

TGCGCCAGCAGCCAAAGCGAGAGCTCCTACAATGAGCAGTTCTTC CASSQSESSYNEQFF TRBJ2-1 NA TRBV4-1 NA
TGTGCCAGCAGCTCGATTCTAGCGGGTTCCTACGAGCAGTACTTC CASSSILAGSYEQYF TRBJ2-7 TRBD2 TRBV11-2 NA
TGTGCCAGCAGCTTGGAAGGGGGGGTGGATGAAAAACTGTTTTTT CASSLEGGVDEKLFF TRBJ1-4 NA TRBV5-6 NA
TGCGCCAGCAGCTGGACAGGGAAAAGCAATCAGCCCCAGCATTTT CASSWTGKSNQPQHF TRBJ1-5 TRBD1 TRBV5-1 NA
TGTGCCAGCAGTGAGGTTAGGGGGGAGTATGGCTACACCTTC CASSEVRGEYGYTF TRBJ1-2 NA TRBV6-1 NA
TGTGCTAGCAGCCTACCGACGACTAGCGGGAGTGCGCCCTACGAGCAGTACTTC CASSLPTTSGSAPYEQYF TRBJ2-7 TRBD2 TRBV7-7 few
TGTGCCAGCAGATCTTCGGGACAGGGCTCACCCACTGAAGCTTTCTTT CASRSSGQGSPTEAFF TRBJ1-1 TRBD1 TRBV28 NA
TGCGCCAGCAGCAGGTACAGGGAAAACCGGGTGAACACTGAAGCTTTCTTT CASSRYRENRVNTEAFF TRBJ1-1 NA TRBV5-1 once
TGTGCCAGCAGTGGGAGAGCGGACACAGATACGCAGTATTTT CASSGRADTDTQYF TRBJ2-3 NA TRBV27 once
TGTGCCAGTAGTATGTCAGGGAGCTCCTACGAGCAGTACTTC CASSMSGSSYEQYF TRBJ2-7 NA TRBV19 NA
TGTGCCAGCAGCCACGGGACAGGGGTATACATTCAGTACTTC CASSHGTGVYIQYF TRBJ2-4 TRBD1 TRBV7-9 once
TGTGCCAGCAGCGAAAGTTTTAGGCACAATGAGCAGTTCTTC CASSESFRHNEQFF TRBJ2-1 NA TRBV7-3 NA
TGCGCCAGCAGCCAAGGTCTATGGACTAGCGGAAACCCCTACGAGCAGTACTTC CASSQGLWTSGNPYEQYF TRBJ2-7 TRBD2 TRBV4-1 NA
TGTGCCAGCAGTTTATCGATTGGAAATCAGCCCCAGCATTTT CASSLSIGNQPQHF TRBJ1-5 NA TRBV27 NA
TGTGCCAGCAGTGACTTCGTCGGGGAGCTGTTTTTT CASSDFVGELFF TRBJ2-2 NA TRBV2 NA
TGTGCCACCTCTGGGTCCCCATCTGAAGCTTTCTTT CATSGSPSEAFF TRBJ1-1 NA TRBV6-6 once
TGTGCCAGCAGTTACTTGACTTCGGGTGTGGGGGAGCAGTACTTC CASSYLTSGVGEQYF TRBJ2-7 NA TRBV6-5 NA
TGCAGCGTTGTAGTACGGACCTACGAGCAGTACTTC CSVVVRTYEQYF TRBJ2-7 NA TRBV29-1 NA
TGTGCCAGTAGTGCCGGTACCCAGGGGGAGCTGTTTTTT CASSAGTQGELFF TRBJ2-2 NA TRBV19 NA
TGTGCCAGCAGCTTAGCTAGGTCTAGAGAAGAGACCCAGTACTTC CASSLARSREETQYF TRBJ2-5 NA TRBV7-2 NA
TGTGCCAGCAGCCCCGAGCAGGGATGGGGTGGCTACACCTTC CASSPEQGWGGYTF TRBJ1-2 NA TRBV5-4 NA
TGTGCCAGCAGCTACGGGACTCGGGGGGAGACCCAGTACTTC CASSYGTRGETQYF TRBJ2-5 NA TRBV5-4 NA
TGTGCCAGCTCATCACAAGGGACAGGGGGCCGGGAGACTGTTTTCGAGCAGTACTTC CASSSQGTGGRETVFEQYF TRBJ2-7 TRBD1 TRBV18 NA
TGTGCCAGCAGTCCCCAGAGGGTAGCGGGAGGAGGTGGGACCCAGTACTTC CASSPQRVAGGGGTQYF TRBJ2-5 TRBD2 TRBV27 once
TGTGCCAGCAGCTGGAAAGGGGAGACCCAGTACTTC CASSWKGETQYF TRBJ2-5 NA TRBV7-2 NA
TGTGCCAGCACCCGCCCCATCGGGGCCTATGGCTACACCTTC CASTRPIGAYGYTF TRBJ1-2 NA TRBV7-9 NA
TGTGCCAGCAGCTTAGCGGCGACAGAAGGAAACACCATATATTTT CASSLAATEGNTIYF TRBJ1-3 NA TRBV7-9 few
TGTGCCAGCAGCAGACAGCAAGAGACCCAGTACTTC CASSRQQETQYF TRBJ2-5 NA TRBV2 NA
TGTGCCATCAGTGACCCCAGGGCGAGGTTAGCTTTCTTT CAISDPRARLAFF TRBJ1-1 NA TRBV10-3 once
TGTGCCAGCAGCGTAGGCCTGGGGGTGGGGACCGGGGAGCTGTTTTTT CASSVGLGVGTGELFF TRBJ2-2 NA TRBV9 NA
TGTGCCAGCAGTGCCGCGACAGGGTACACTGAAGCTTTCTTT CASSAATGYTEAFF TRBJ1-1 TRBD1 TRBV25-1 NA
TGTGCCAGCAGCGATCAAACCGGGACAGGGGTTTTAGATACGCAGTATTTT CASSDQTGTGVLDTQYF TRBJ2-3 TRBD1 TRBV7-2 NA
TGTGCCAGCAGTATAGCGGGAGTGTCCTACAATGAGCAGTTCTTC CASSIAGVSYNEQFF TRBJ2-1 TRBD2 TRBV6-1 NA
TGTGCCAGCAGCGACTCGGACAGAGTCCACGAGCAGTACTTC CASSDSDRVHEQYF TRBJ2-7 NA TRBV7-8 few
TGTGCCAGCAGCGCCTCAGGGGTTTCTAATCAGCCCCAGCATTTT CASSASGVSNQPQHF TRBJ1-5 NA TRBV7-8 NA
TGTGCCAGCACCAAGCTTGACCTCTCTGGAAACACCATATATTTT CASTKLDLSGNTIYF TRBJ1-3 NA TRBV6-5 NA
TGTGCCAGCAGCTTGGACCTCCGGGGGATGAACACTGAAGCTTTCTTT CASSLDLRGMNTEAFF TRBJ1-1 NA TRBV7-9 few
TGTGCCAGCAGCCAAGCCGGGGCGGGAGGGCCCTTCGGGGAGCTGTTTTTT CASSQAGAGGPFGELFF TRBJ2-2 TRBD2 TRBV4-2 NA
TGTGCCAGCAGCTTGGGACAGGGGCGGACTGAAGCTTTCTTT CASSLGQGRTEAFF TRBJ1-1 TRBD1 TRBV5-4 NA
TGTGCCAGCAGCTTGGTGGAGGGGCCCACTGGCGGTCGGATCTACGAGCAGTACTTC CASSLVEGPTGGRIYEQYF TRBJ2-7 NA TRBV7-4 NA
TGTGCCAGCAGCGTATTGGGCGGGGGTGAGCAGTTCTTC CASSVLGGGEQFF TRBJ2-1 TRBD2 TRBV9 NA
TGCGCCAGCAGCTTGGCCCCGTCGGGCTCTGGGGCCAACGTCCTGACTTTC CASSLAPSGSGANVLTF TRBJ2-6 NA TRBV5-1 NA
TGTGCCAGCAGCCAAGAAACCGGGGGGGGAGCAGATACGCAGTATTTT CASSQETGGGADTQYF TRBJ2-3 TRBD2 TRBV4-2 medium-sized